This T cell receptor (beta chain) was retrieved from a study of T cells after yellow fever vaccination. Findings of the study overall: Re-detected after boosting: most primary clones, more than 95% of CD4 and about 85% of CD8. Shared CD4/CD8 clonotypes were a small share, likely from convergent recombination. Any FACS-sorted repertoire could hold abundant clonotypes that contaminate it from the bulk population.

This clonotype was found many times. Its antigen is unidentified. CDR3 length: 14 amino acids. Trimming removed 3 bases at V and 0 bases at J, with 7 bases between. Per germline, CDR1 SGHRS and CDR2 YFSETQ. It was through 5'RACE template switching that TCR cDNA was made, with a universal primer site and UMIs added. TCRdb re-analysed the 5' RACE reads in MiXCR, keeping a single row per CDR3 protein. The sample lists a few hundred thousand distinct CDR3 sequences; around 12% were seen once. This chain uses TRBV5-1 with TRBJ1-3; D unclear. The clonotype was recovered from a man aged 18 to 30 who received the YFV17D yellow fever vaccine. Sequenced material: CD4+ T cells sorted from PBMCs, taken 15 days after the yellow fever booster vaccination. CDR3 in DNA: TGCGCCAGCAGCTCGTCCCTCTCTGGAAACACCATATATTTT. This translates into CASSSSLSGNTIYF. Together with reference TRBV5-1 and TRBJ1-3, the CDR3 gives the full variable domain: KAGVTQTPRYLIKTRGQQVTLSCSPISGHRSVSWYQQTPGQGLQFLFEYFSETQRNKGNFPGRFSGRQFSNSRSEMNVSTLELGDSALYLCASSSSLSGNTIYFGEGSWLTVV.